One sample yielded the 24 T cell receptor beta chains listed below, sequenced in a study of beta chain features in type 1 diabetes. TCRB transcripts that were expressed got sequenced, as all of the isolated RNA had been reverse transcribed. Libraries were prepared by immunoSEQ multiplex PCR; TCRdb keeps only in-frame clonotypes and omits some of them. The repertoire includes roughly 500,000 clones, 11% of them detected once, and 0.04% to 0.05% sits in the top ten. Sequencing was done on a sample of naive CD4+ T cells from blood. These receptors were taken from a woman under 30 in good health.

This clone was seen only a few times. This chain uses TRBV5-1 with TRBJ1-1, with D perhaps TRBD1 (5 bases). The CDR3 extends over 16 amino acids. CDR1 SGHRS and CDR2 YFSETQ come from the germline V gene. The germline V and J ends were trimmed by 0 bases and 4 bases, with 16 bases remaining between them. CDR3 DNA: TGCGCCAGCAGCTTGGTATCAGGGCCCCTGGGCACTGAAGCTTTCTTT. It is translated as CASSLVSGPLGTEAFF.

The chain employs TRBV7-9 and TRBJ2-4, with D maybe TRBD1 (6 bases). Germline V lookup: CDR1 SEHNR, CDR2 FQNEAQ (reference sequence). The CDR3 has 14 amino acids. The ends were cut back, 5 bases at V and 5 bases at J, with 13 bases in the middle. The CDR3 here is CASSPRTVENIQYF. The DNA of the CDR3 is TGTGCCAGCAGCCCTCGGACAGTGGAAAACATTCAGTACTTC. The complete variable domain, with remaining parts taken from reference TRBV7-9 and TRBJ2-4, reads DTGVSQNPRHKITKRGQNVTFRCDPISEHNRLYWYRQTLGQGPEFLTYFQNEAQLEKSRLLSDRFSAERPKGSFSTLEIQRTEQGDSAMYLCASSPRTVENIQYFGAGTRLSVL.

The chain combines TRBV25-1 with TRBJ2-7, with D tentatively TRBD1 (5 bases). The CDR3 has 17 amino acids. Germline V CDR1 and CDR2: MGHDK, SYGVNS. Trimming left V 3 bases short and J 1 base short, with 19 bases between. Here the CDR3 DNA reads TGTGCCAGCAGTGACCAGGGTAGGGGATCACCATCCTACGAGCAGTACTTC. It codes for CASSDQGRGSPSYEQYF.

This clone turned up a few times. CDR3 nucleotides: TGTGCCAGCAGTGACCCCGGACAGGGAAGAACTAATGAAAAACTGTTTTTT. This encodes CASSDPGQGRTNEKLFF. The V gene is TRBV25-1, the J gene TRBJ1-4, with 8 bases aligning to TRBD1. The length of the CDR3 is 17 residues. Germline CDR1 reads MGHDK; CDR2 reads SYGVNS. V lost 3 bases to trimming and J lost 1 base; unmatched junction nucleotides: 7.

The rearrangement joins TRBV28 to TRBJ2-5, with D possibly matching TRBD2 (6 bases). The V end was cut by 3 bases, the J end by 2 bases, with 10 bases between. Germline assignment: CDR1 MDHEN and CDR2 SYDVKM. There are 14 residues in the CDR3. Here the CDR3 DNA reads TGTGCCAGCAGTTTGCCCAGCGGGCAAGAGACCCAGTACTTC. It is translated as CASSLPSGQETQYF.

V usage is TRBV20-1 and J usage is TRBJ2-7, with D possibly TRBD1 on 5 matching bases. V was trimmed by 3 bases and J by 5 bases, leaving 8 bases between them. Germline V gene sequence: CDR1 DFQATT, CDR2 SNEGSKA (reference sequence). CDR3 length: 11 residues. The CDR3 DNA sequence: TGCAGTGCTAGTCAGGGCCACGAGCAGTACTTC. It encodes CSASQGHEQYF.

The rearrangement links TRBV2 to TRBJ2-3; tentative D call: TRBD1 (5 bases). Germline CDR1 SNHLY, CDR2 FYNNEI. Trimming removed 7 bases from V and 2 bases from J, with 13 bases in between. The CDR3 consists of 14 residues. CDR3 sequence reads: CASKSRQYTDTQYF. The CDR3 DNA reads as TGTGCCAGCAAGTCGAGACAGTACACAGATACGCAGTATTTT.

V usage is TRBV9 and J usage is TRBJ2-2; D is possibly TRBD2 (6 bases). In germline, CDR1 is SGDLS, CDR2 YYNGEE. CDR3 length equals 17 residues. The ends were cut back, 4 bases at V and 3 bases at J, with 19 bases in the middle. CDR3 bases: TGTGCCAGCAGCCCCCCCGGGGGACTGTATGACACCGGGGAGCTGTTTTTT. This gives the protein CASSPPGGLYDTGELFF.

The chain couples TRBV18 to TRBJ1-4; D may be TRBD1 (6 bases). Germline loops: CDR1 KGHSH, CDR2 LQKENI. Between the trimmed V and J ends, which lost 9 bases and 12 bases, there was a span of 23 bases. This CDR3 has 14 residues. The CDR3, as DNA: TGTGCCAGTGCCCAGGGGAAGGGGTCGATGGAACTGTTTTTT. Its translation is CASAQGKGSMELFF.

In its sample, this clone was seen a few times. The chain combines TRBV5-6 with TRBJ2-3, with D maybe TRBD1 (6 bases). CDR1 is SGHDT and CDR2 is YYEEEE in the germline V gene. The CDR3 length is 15 residues. Trimming removed 2 bases from V and 2 bases from J, with 12 bases in between. For the CDR3, the DNA is TGTGCCAGCAGCTTCGGGCTGGGGGCCACAGATACGCAGTATTTT. Amino acids: CASSFGLGATDTQYF.

This chain uses TRBV29-1 with TRBJ1-1, with D hard to call. This CDR3 has 12 residues. With 8 bases removed from V and 1 base from J, the gap between germline ends came to 11 bases. Germline assignment: CDR1 SQVTM and CDR2 ANQGSEA. CDR3 DNA: TGCAGCATGTCTTCCCGGAACACTGAAGCTTTCTTT. Translating it yields CSMSSRNTEAFF.

V gene TRBV6-6 combines with J gene TRBJ2-1; no firm D call. The CDR3 is made up of 13 amino acids. CDR1 and CDR2 (germline): MNHNY, SVGAGI (reference sequence). V lost 2 bases and J lost 7, with 9 bases in between. DNA of the CDR3: TGTGCCAGCAGTTACAGCTCCGCGAATGAGCAGTTCTTC. This encodes CASSYSSANEQFF.

V is TRBV29-1 and J is TRBJ1-6; no reliable D call. The germline V and J ends were trimmed by 6 bases and 8 bases, with 14 bases remaining between them. This CDR3 has 13 amino acids. The V gene's germline CDR1 is SQVTM and CDR2 ANQGSEA. The CDR3 sequence is CSVGLSGDSPLHF. CDR3 DNA: TGCAGCGTGGGATTGTCCGGGGATTCACCCCTCCACTTT.

This clone occurred a few times. This chain uses TRBV7-8 with TRBJ2-1; the D gene is possibly TRBD1 (5 bases). This CDR3 has 14 amino acids. The germline V gene has CDR1 SGHVS and CDR2 FQNEAQ. V lost 5 bases and J lost 5, with 13 bases in between. The CDR3 coding sequence is TGTGCCAGCAGCCCCTACCTAGGGGACAATGAGCAGTTCTTC. Translating it yields CASSPYLGDNEQFF. Full variable domain (rest looked up from reference TRBV7-8 and TRBJ2-1): GAGVSQSPRYKVAKRGQDVALRCDPISGHVSLFWYQQALGQGPEFLTYFQNEAQLDKSGLPSDRFFAERPEGSVSTLKIQRTQQEDSAVYLCASSPYLGDNEQFFGPGTRLTVL.

This clone occurred a few times. The rearrangement joins TRBV4-1 to TRBJ2-1; 7 bases agree with TRBD1. The J segment lost 5 bases and the V segment lost 1 base, leaving 5 bases of the junction unmatched. The CDR3 length is 15 residues. Germline lookup yields CDR1 MGHRA and CDR2 YSYEKL. Written as DNA, the CDR3 is TGCGCCAGCAGCCAAGGAGACAGGGATGACAATGAGCAGTTCTTC. Translated: CASSQGDRDDNEQFF.

The chain recombines TRBV11-3 with TRBJ2-3; 10 positions match TRBD2. The germline V gene encodes CDR1 SGHNT and CDR2 YENEEA. J was trimmed by 8 bases and V by 1 base; bases with no gene match: 6. The CDR3 is made up of 15 amino acids. The CDR3 sequence is CASSLVTSGIGTQYF. Written as DNA, the CDR3 is TGTGCCAGCAGCTTAGTCACTAGCGGGATTGGTACGCAGTATTTT.

The V and J genes are TRBV9 and TRBJ1-2, with D tentatively TRBD1 (5 bases). Trimming cost V 0 bases and J 2 bases, with 14 bases left between them. CDR1 is SGDLS and CDR2 is YYNGEE in the germline V gene. The CDR3 sequence is 16 residues long. The CDR3 here is CASSVAVTVENYGYTF. The CDR3 bases are TGTGCCAGCAGCGTAGCTGTGACAGTCGAAAACTATGGCTACACCTTC.

This clone was observed a handful of times. Other DNA sequences in the same sample also yield this CDR3. V gene TRBV18 combines with J gene TRBJ1-2; tentative D call: TRBD1 (6 bases). In germline, CDR1 is KGHSH, CDR2 LQKENI. This CDR3 is built from 12 residues. Between the trimmed V and J ends, which lost 4 bases and 4 bases, there was a span of 7 bases. The CDR3 loop reads CASSQQGYGYTF. CDR3 in DNA: TGTGCCAGCTCACAACAGGGCTATGGCTACACCTTC.

Only a few counts were recorded for this clone. The chain carries TRBV30 and TRBJ2-1; 12 bases align to TRBD2. CDR1 is GTSNPN and CDR2 is SVGIG in the germline V gene (reference sequence). The junction had 3 bases not matched to a gene; V was cut back by 3 bases and J by 0 bases. CDR3 length equals 16 residues. The CDR3 region is CAWSGLAGSSYNEQFF. CDR3 sequence (DNA): TGTGCCTGGAGCGGACTAGCGGGGTCCTCCTACAATGAGCAGTTCTTC.

This clone showed up just a few times. V gene TRBV29-1 combines with J gene TRBJ1-1; no firm D call. V was clipped by 4 bases and J by 0 bases, with 33 bases between them. The CDR3 loop spans 21 amino acids. Per germline, CDR1 SQVTM and CDR2 ANQGSEA. The CDR3 DNA sequence: TGCAGCGTTGGTTTTATTTTGGTCACCCTAGGGAAGGGAACAATGAACACTGAAGCTTTCTTT. It encodes CSVGFILVTLGKGTMNTEAFF. The full variable domain, its missing parts supplied by reference TRBV29-1 and TRBJ1-1, is SAVISQKPSRDICQRGTSLTIQCQVDSQVTMMFWYRQQPGQSLTLIATANQGSEATYESGFVIDKFPISRPNLTFSTLTVSNMSPEDSSIYLCSVGFILVTLGKGTMNTEAFFGQGTRLTVV.

V and J are TRBV4-3 and TRBJ1-4; D might be TRBD1 (5 bases). This CDR3 has 14 amino acids. V was trimmed by 1 base and J by 8 bases, leaving 11 bases between them. Looked up from germline, CDR1 is LGHNA and CDR2 is YSLEER. This CDR3 is CASSQVFGGEKLFF. DNA for the CDR3: TGCGCCAGCAGCCAAGTATTCGGGGGAGAAAAACTGTTTTTT.

In this sample, this clone turned up a few times. CDR3 sequence: CASSIDRGTGNTIYF. The CDR3, as DNA: TGTGCCAGCAGCATTGACAGGGGTACTGGAAACACCATATATTTT. This chain joins TRBV7-2 and TRBJ1-3; 8 bases line up with TRBD1. Unmatched junction bases numbered 5, after V lost 5 bases and J lost 2 bases. There are 15 residues in the CDR3. Germline CDR1 SGHTA, CDR2 FQGNSA.

This clone showed up many times. The rearrangement uses TRBV29-1 and TRBJ2-7; TRBD2 might be the D (6 bases). The length of the CDR3 is 11 residues. V lost 7 bases and J lost 7, with 14 bases in between. CDR1 is SQVTM and CDR2 is ANQGSEA in the germline V gene. CDR3 in DNA: TGCAGCGGGGGGACTCCGGTGGAGCAGTACTTC. Protein: CSGGTPVEQYF.

The CDR3 protein is CATGTGKFMNTEAFF. CDR3 in DNA: TGTGCCACCGGCACAGGGAAATTTATGAACACTGAAGCTTTCTTT. J is TRBJ1-1 and V is TRBV15; D is possibly TRBD1 (6 bases). Trimming removed 8 bases at V and 0 bases at J, with 16 bases between. CDR3 length: 15 amino acids. Germline V gives CDR1 LNHNV, CDR2 YYDKDF (reference sequence).